The following is a TCR beta chain sequence with its context. Its specificity is unknown. This CDR3 spans 14 amino acids. J gave up 3 bases and V 5 bases, and 6 bases lay outside the gene matches. CDR1 SGHTA and CDR2 FQGNSA come from the germline V gene. This sample stems from a study of cytomegalovirus exposure and HLA in healthy donors. Whole-study findings and limits: Follow-up analysis seemed to connect common viral pathogens with several of the most significant clusters identified. Indistinguishable V segments, including TRBV6-2 and TRBV6-3, were excluded. The study listed 164 cytomegalovirus-associated TCR beta chains.

Healthy individuals who donated bone marrow served as the donors. The PCR had 60 Vbeta and 13 Jbeta primers. Generated by immunoSEQ multiplex PCR, the TCRdb table keeps only in-frame clones and is missing some. The data show about 220,000 clones, with over 60% seen just once and over 1.5% held by the top ten. This clonotype was sampled from a male donor in good health and CMV-seronegative. The rearrangement joins TRBV7-2 to TRBJ2-5, with TRBD1 matching over 7 bases. Sequencing was performed on PBMCs. CDR3 in amino acids: CASSQTGWKETQYF. The CDR3 nucleotides are TGTGCCAGCAGCCAGACAGGGTGGAAAGAGACCCAGTACTTC.